This TCR beta chain was captured by sequencing in a study of CD8 T cells in ankylosing spondylitis. Broader study findings: Seven or eight highly homologous variants made up a TCR beta motif, and this motif appeared characteristic of ankylosing spondylitis blood.

This clonotype was detected many times. Its cognate antigen is unknown. Quantitative molecular-barcoded 5'-RACE generated the TCR beta libraries. In TCRdb, the 5' RACE reads were re-called with MiXCR into one record per CDR3 protein. The sample records about 39,000 distinct CDR3 sequences, 3% to 3.5% being singletons. Sequences were obtained from blood, either unsorted or a sorted T cell fraction (not recorded which). The clonotype was recovered from a male donor with ankylosing spondylitis or in good health (not recorded which).

The CDR3 region has the DNA TGTGCCAGCAGCGCCACAGGGGGCAGGGATCAGCCCCAGCATTTT. Translated: CASSATGGRDQPQHF. The chain uses TRBV9 and TRBJ1-5; TRBD1 matches 9 bases. Losses at the gene ends were 3 bases for V and 5 bases for J; bases not matched to a gene: 6. Germline V gives CDR1 SGDLS, CDR2 YYNGEE. This CDR3 has 15 residues.